In its sample, the clone carrying this TCR beta chain is medium-sized. What it binds is unknown. This record belongs to a study of liver allograft versus peripheral blood T cells. Study background: What was compared were the T cell receptor repertoires in transplanted livers and those in the peripheral blood of recipients.

Study conclusions and caveats: Intragraft T cell receptor repertoires of liver allografts were reportedly distinct from those in peripheral blood.

CDR1 is SGHAT, CDR2 FQNNGV, per germline. The CDR3 is made up of 19 amino acids. V was clipped by 3 bases and J by 1 base, with 22 bases between them. TCRdb ran MiXCR on the reads and lists one entry per CDR3 protein. The profile covers about 730 distinct CDR3 sequences, with about 20% appearing a single time and 28% taken by the ten largest. This sequence joins TRBV11-2 and TRBJ2-1; weak D call: TRBD1 (7 bases). This clonotype originated in a human patient who had a liver transplant. Among the T cells, some may be from the graft donor. The CDR3 DNA is TGTGCCAGCAGCTTGAGTGTGGGGGTAGCAGGGGGGTCCTACAATGAGCAGTTCTTC. Its protein is CASSLSVGVAGGSYNEQFF.